This section outlines one T cell receptor (beta chain) sequence together with its context. This record belongs to a study of T cell changes during pregnancy in multiple sclerosis. TCRdb keeps only in-frame clones here, not all; method: immunoSEQ multiplex PCR. Of approximately 25,000 clones listed, about 88% are singletons. The input for sequencing was CD4+ T cells from peripheral blood mononuclear cells, taken in the first trimester of pregnancy. The sequence derives from a female donor in good health, enrolled as a control in a pregnancy study.

CDR3 sequence: CASRTRERAGELFF. The CDR3 DNA sequence: TGCGCCAGCAGGACGAGGGAGAGGGCCGGGGAGCTGTTTTTT. This chain joins TRBV5-1 and TRBJ2-2, with D possibly being TRBD2 (5 bases). V was clipped by 5 bases and J by 6 bases, with 14 bases between them. The CDR3 is 14 residues long. CDR1 is SGHRS, CDR2 YFSETQ, per germline. Filled out from reference TRBV5-1 and TRBJ2-2, the complete variable domain reads KAGVTQTPRYLIKTRGQQVTLSCSPISGHRSVSWYQQTPGQGLQFLFEYFSETQRNKGNFPGRFSGRQFSNSRSEMNVSTLELGDSALYLCASRTRERAGELFFGEGSRLTVL.